The 8 T cell receptor beta chains in this list originate from one sample, sequenced in a study of T cell responses to AZD1222 COVID-19 vaccine. Sequencing was performed with immunoSEQ multiplex PCR; in TCRdb, only in-frame clones are kept and a portion is missing. The sample lists 100,000 to 150,000 clones; more than 85% were seen once. This material consisted of peripheral blood, taken on day 0 of AZD1222 vaccination. The source is an adult in good health.

The gene calls are TRBV28 and TRBJ2-7; TRBD1 or TRBD2 may be the D gene (5 bases each). Looked up from germline, CDR1 is MDHEN and CDR2 is SYDVKM. CDR3 length: 16 amino acids. Trimming cost V 5 bases and J 5 bases, with 22 bases left between them. CDR3 DNA sequence: TGTGCCAGCAGTCCGAGGGCTTTAGGGGATTGGGACGAGCAGTACTTC. Residues: CASSPRALGDWDEQYF.

The V call is TRBV27, the J call TRBJ2-1; 7 nucleotides match TRBD2. Germline CDR1 and CDR2: MNHEY and SMNVEV (reference sequence). The CDR3 extends over 14 amino acids. V lost 4 bases, J lost 4 bases, and 4 bases stayed unmatched. CDR3 region: CASSYGGTYNEQFF. CDR3 nucleotides: TGTGCCAGCAGTTACGGGGGGACTTACAATGAGCAGTTCTTC.

This chain links TRBV30 with TRBJ2-3; a possible D gene is TRBD2 (5 bases). Germline V CDR1 and CDR2: GTSNPN, SVGIG (reference sequence). The CDR3 sequence is 17 residues long. Trimming took 0 bases from V and 4 from J, leaving 20 bases between them. CDR3 sequence reads: CAWSVSPASPTPDTQYF. The CDR3 nucleotides are TGTGCCTGGAGTGTATCTCCGGCTAGCCCAACCCCAGATACGCAGTATTTT.

The rearrangement joins TRBV6-5 to TRBJ2-4; D ambiguous. V lost 5 bases and J lost 8, with 10 bases in between. Germline V gene sequence: CDR1 MNHEY, CDR2 SVGAGI. The CDR3 has 12 residues. DNA for the CDR3: TGTGCCAGCAGTCCTACTATGGACATTCAGTACTTC. Encoded protein: CASSPTMDIQYF.

The chain has TRBV19 and TRBJ2-5, with TRBD2 matching 10 bases. This CDR3 is built from 16 residues. V was clipped by 7 bases and J by 3 bases; unmatched bases: 11. Germline V gene lookup returns CDR1 LNHDA and CDR2 SQIVND (reference sequence). This CDR3 reads CASTSRGAGGKETQYF. CDR3 sequence (DNA): TGTGCCAGTACCTCCCGAGGAGCGGGAGGGAAAGAGACCCAGTACTTC.

The gene calls are TRBV19 and TRBJ2-1; 7 nucleotides line up with TRBD1. Trimming cost V 4 bases and J 3 bases; bases outside gene matches: 6. This CDR3 has 15 amino acids. The V gene's germline CDR1 is LNHDA and CDR2 SQIVND (reference sequence). CDR3 protein: CASSKVDRDYNEQFF. DNA for the CDR3: TGTGCCAGTAGTAAGGTCGACAGGGACTACAATGAGCAGTTCTTC. Together with reference TRBV19 and TRBJ2-1, the CDR3 gives the full variable domain: DGGITQSPKYLFRKEGQNVTLSCEQNLNHDAMYWYRQDPGQGLRLIYYSQIVNDFQKGDIAEGYSVSREKKESFPLTVTSAQKNPTAFYLCASSKVDRDYNEQFFGPGTRLTVL.

The chain carries TRBV12-5 and TRBJ2-5; 8 positions agree with TRBD2. The CDR3 sequence is 15 residues long. CDR1 LGHNT and CDR2 FRNRAP come from the germline V gene. J lost 1 base, V lost 6 bases, and 7 bases had no gene match. The DNA for the CDR3 is TGTGCTAGTGGGGTCCGGGGGGGAACCCAAGAGACCCAGTACTTC. Translated, it gives CASGVRGGTQETQYF.

V usage is TRBV7-2 and J usage is TRBJ2-5, with no clear D. CDR1 is SGHTA and CDR2 is FQGNSA in the germline V gene. This CDR3 comprises 13 residues. Deletions cut 7 bases from V and 2 bases from J, with 11 bases between. The CDR3 DNA is TGTGCCAGCACCCGGGCGGTACAAGAGACCCAGTACTTC. Residues: CASTRAVQETQYF. Drawing the rest from reference TRBV7-2 and TRBJ2-5, the complete variable domain is GAGVSQSPSNKVTEKGKDVELRCDPISGHTALYWYRQSLGQGLEFLIYFQGNSAPDKSGLPSDRFSAERTGGSVSTLTIQRTQQEDSAVYLCASTRAVQETQYFGPGTRLLVL.